Listed here is a single T cell receptor beta chain. Its cognate antigen is unknown. Newly diagnosed patients aged 18 to 65 had hyperthyroidism of under 2 months' duration. Uncontrolled infections, other autoimmune diseases, pregnancy or lactation led to exclusion of patients. This sample is drawn from a study of T cells in Graves' hyperthyroidism and ophthalmopathy. Overall study findings and caveats: Prediction of ophthalmopathy progression came a median about 6 months pre-onset. Stable hyperthyroidism was told apart from ophthalmopathy by a model built on 13 V-J features.

There were TCR beta CDR3 regions amplified from RNA transcripts. An initial round of RT-PCR targeting the TCR CDR3 relied on the HTBI primer set. Each CDR3 protein gets one entry after TCRdb re-called the multiplex PCR reads with MiXCR. The table lists 300,000 to 450,000 distinct CDR3 sequences, less than 20% of them singletons. This CDR3 has 16 residues. Germline CDR1 and CDR2: LGHDT and YNNKEL (reference sequence). V lost 4 bases and J 4 bases, leaving 19 bases between the germline ends. Sequencing was performed on blood. V is TRBV3-1 and J is TRBJ1-1; possible D gene TRBD1, 5 bases. The sequence was obtained from a woman between 18 and 30 years old with Graves' hyperthyroidism that later progressed to Graves' ophthalmopathy. The CDR3 DNA follows: TGTGCCAGCAGCCTACTTCACAAAAAGGGGAGCACTGAAGCTTTCTTT. Amino acids: CASSLLHKKGSTEAFF.